This T cell receptor beta chain was obtained from a study of blood T cell repertoires in COVID-19 (dated by TCRdb to about 2020). Regarding the study in general: Samples from collaborators originated in the United States, Italy and Spain and spanned both the acute and convalescent phases of COVID-19. A de-identified subject ID, COVID-19 status, age in years and sex were almost always included in the sample metadata. Subjects who had been exposed to COVID-19, were actively infected with it, or had recovered from it provided the deeply sampled blood TCRbeta repertoires that made up the dataset. HLA class I and class II types, where available, came from metadata supplied by the sample provider rather than from assay-based typing. The material from the prospective study consisted of cDNA or gDNA derived from T cells, B-cell-depleted T cells, or PBMCs. The samples were drawn from the first 160 participants of the ongoing ImmuneRACE study and from roughly 1,300 subjects provided by 6 global collaborators. A freely available public database, intended as a resource for researchers studying the immune response to SARS-CoV-2, is where the repertoires were released. What the authors observed across the whole study: How much clinical and demographic metadata was included differed by source and by participant, and the metadata was provided uncurated.

With regard to this clone: This clone's antigen is unknown. It has no much larger one-base neighbor in the sample; base qualities were not kept.

The immunoSEQ Assay, a bias-controlled multiplex PCR, was used to amplify TCRbeta CDR3 regions from genomic DNA. In the paper's pipeline: Nucleated cell counts per sample were estimated from amplification of reference gene primers within the assay. Sequence reads were collapsed and filtered to measure the absolute abundance of every unique TCRbeta CDR3 rearrangement. For each sample, productive Simpson clonality was calculated by taking the square root of Simpson's diversity index across productive rearrangements. Here the immuneACCESS table is served through TCRdb, limited to in-frame sequences with V and J called. Missing clones are a known gap in these copies; in checked studies unresolved V genes cover under half, and the rest lacks a known reason. That table supplies the V and J calls and clone size; D and trimming were determined from the DNA. The table for this sample lists about 140,000 clones; around 88% of them were counted only once. Over 4.5% of the sample is held by the ten biggest clonotypes.

From the cysteine through the phenylalanine, the CDR3 covers 14 amino acids. Only the CDR3 region is kept as DNA, spanning 42 bases read in frame from base 1. From the germline V gene, CDR1 is KGHSH and CDR2 is LQKENI. V and J lose 3 bases and 6 bases, and a span of 11 bases separates them. Whole blood was collected in K2EDTA tubes by collaborating institutions according to the institutions' own protocols. Collaborator samples were shipped for TCRbeta analysis as frozen whole blood, isolated PBMCs, or DNA extracted from either sample type. The V and J genes are TRBV18 and TRBJ1-4; the D gene is perhaps TRBD1, on 6 matching bases. Source material: peripheral blood. The sequence was collected from a human donor in a cohort sampled during active COVID-19. The DNA reads TGTGCCAGCTCACCTGAGCGACAGGATGAAAAACTGTTTTTT. The translation is CASSPERQDEKLFF.